A selection of T cell receptor beta chains follows, all from one sample in a study of T cells expressing NK-cell markers. TCRdb re-called the 5' RACE reads; every CDR3 protein appears as one record, without DNA. The sample has around 380,000 distinct CDR3 sequences; the top ten hold around 10%. Material: blood T cells: a sorted CD56 or NKG2C T cell subset, CD4+ or CD8+ T cells, or bulk PBMC T cells (not recorded which). The receptors stem from a woman in her fifties or sixties in good health. Each CDR3 is given with its conserved first and last residue. The order of the fields is CDR3 length, J gene, V gene, CDR3 protein.

len: 11; j_gene: TRBJ1-1; v_gene: TRBV29-1; CDR3aa: CSVEGVLKAFF
len: 19; j_gene: TRBJ2-5; v_gene: TRBV24-1; CDR3aa: CATSELLGREWGTQETQYF
len: 18; j_gene: TRBJ1-1; v_gene: TRBV6-2/TRBV6-3; CDR3aa: CASRLLPGQGVRNTEAFF
len: 19; j_gene: TRBJ2-6; v_gene: TRBV3-1; CDR3aa: CASSQDLLGVSSGANVLTF
len: 16; j_gene: TRBJ2-5; v_gene: TRBV7-6; CDR3aa: CASSLGTSGYQETQYF
len: 12; j_gene: TRBJ2-5; v_gene: TRBV4-1; CDR3aa: CASSQALGTQYF
len: 16; j_gene: TRBJ1-2; v_gene: TRBV12-3/TRBV12-4; CDR3aa: CASSPMPFRQADGYTF
len: 12; j_gene: TRBJ2-7; v_gene: TRBV7-6; CDR3aa: CASYSYPHEQYF
len: 16; j_gene: TRBJ2-1; v_gene: TRBV7-7; CDR3aa: CASSSDNGLASNEQFF
len: 13; j_gene: TRBJ2-1; v_gene: TRBV20-1; CDR3aa: CSAYPVGDNEQFF
len: 17; j_gene: TRBJ2-5; v_gene: TRBV20-1; CDR3aa: CSARVALAGGVWETQYF
len: 12; j_gene: TRBJ2-2; v_gene: TRBV4-1; CDR3aa: CASSEPGGELFF
len: 15; j_gene: TRBJ2-2; v_gene: TRBV5-5; CDR3aa: CASSFMQMNTGELFF
len: 15; j_gene: TRBJ2-2; v_gene: TRBV24-1; CDR3aa: CATSGALVNTGELFF
len: 16; j_gene: TRBJ2-1; v_gene: TRBV29-1; CDR3aa: CSVVVFSESSYNEQFF
len: 16; j_gene: TRBJ2-3; v_gene: TRBV7-9; CDR3aa: CASSLEGLPPKDTQYF
len: 17; j_gene: TRBJ1-1; v_gene: TRBV14; CDR3aa: CASSQDTGFRVNTEAFF
len: 16; j_gene: TRBJ2-1; v_gene: TRBV12-3/TRBV12-4; CDR3aa: CASSLGVRAAINEQFF
len: 14; j_gene: TRBJ2-2; v_gene: TRBV29-1; CDR3aa: CSVATSGLTGELFF
len: 15; j_gene: TRBJ2-3; v_gene: TRBV12-3/TRBV12-4; CDR3aa: CASRGTSAYTDTQYF
len: 16; j_gene: TRBJ2-3; v_gene: TRBV20-1; CDR3aa: CSATPLLAGGPDTQYF
len: 17; j_gene: TRBJ2-1; v_gene: TRBV6-2/TRBV6-3; CDR3aa: CASSYGTSGRIYNEQFF
len: 15; j_gene: TRBJ2-1; v_gene: TRBV5-1; CDR3aa: CASSLFRDAYNEQFF
len: 18; j_gene: TRBJ2-6; v_gene: TRBV7-9; CDR3aa: CASSLAAGGVFGANVLTF
len: 11; j_gene: TRBJ2-4; v_gene: TRBV5-4; CDR3aa: CASSFDDIQYF
len: 19; j_gene: TRBJ2-1; v_gene: TRBV11-3; CDR3aa: CASSDPWASSDQPHNEQFF
len: 16; j_gene: TRBJ2-1; v_gene: TRBV4-1; CDR3aa: CASSHLPPGPRNEQFF
len: 14; j_gene: TRBJ2-5; v_gene: TRBV12-3/TRBV12-4; CDR3aa: CASSLTQGAETQYF
len: 12; j_gene: TRBJ1-1; v_gene: TRBV20-1; CDR3aa: CSVLVRKNEAFF
len: 15; j_gene: TRBJ1-2; v_gene: TRBV12-3/TRBV12-4; CDR3aa: CASSFMGASNYGYTF
len: 12; j_gene: TRBJ2-7; v_gene: TRBV20-1; CDR3aa: CSAREQEYEQYF
len: 19; j_gene: TRBJ2-2; v_gene: TRBV14; CDR3aa: CASSRLGLVGGGNTGELFF
len: 15; j_gene: TRBJ1-5; v_gene: TRBV20-1; CDR3aa: CSARDQGVGNQPQHF
len: 14; j_gene: TRBJ2-3; v_gene: TRBV3-1; CDR3aa: CASSQASLEDTQYF
len: 13; j_gene: TRBJ1-4; v_gene: TRBV3-1; CDR3aa: CASSLRLGEKLFF
len: 15; j_gene: TRBJ2-1; v_gene: TRBV5-1; CDR3aa: CASSLIAGTDNEQFF
len: 14; j_gene: TRBJ2-1; v_gene: TRBV7-9; CDR3aa: CASSFSRSRGEQFF
len: 13; j_gene: TRBJ1-5; v_gene: TRBV29-1; CDR3aa: CSVGAWSNQPQHF
len: 14; j_gene: TRBJ2-1; v_gene: TRBV19; CDR3aa: CASTDPPHYNEQFF
len: 15; j_gene: TRBJ2-3; v_gene: TRBV5-1; CDR3aa: CASSLRLSGTDTQYF
len: 19; j_gene: TRBJ2-2; v_gene: TRBV12-3/TRBV12-4; CDR3aa: CASSKHSSGRARNTGELFF
len: 16; j_gene: TRBJ2-1; v_gene: TRBV9; CDR3aa: CASSPQGTSGLNEQFF
len: 17; j_gene: TRBJ2-1; v_gene: TRBV5-1; CDR3aa: CASSRGRGNELGNEQFF
len: 12; j_gene: TRBJ1-1; v_gene: TRBV6-5; CDR3aa: CASRQGVTEAFF
len: 19; j_gene: TRBJ2-3; v_gene: TRBV14; CDR3aa: CASSQDDSAAEPSTDTQYF
len: 13; j_gene: TRBJ2-3; v_gene: TRBV2; CDR3aa: CARGRESTDTQYF
len: 14; j_gene: TRBJ2-7; v_gene: TRBV20-1; CDR3aa: CSAAGGLAGGWQYF
len: 14; j_gene: TRBJ2-5; v_gene: TRBV9; CDR3aa: CASSAGTTSGTQYF
len: 15; j_gene: TRBJ2-5; v_gene: TRBV6-1; CDR3aa: CASSEPKGVGETQYF
len: 16; j_gene: TRBJ2-1; v_gene: TRBV6-5; CDR3aa: CASSYSSGQGGGEQFF
len: 15; j_gene: TRBJ2-1; v_gene: TRBV6-5; CDR3aa: CASRSGTSGDNEQFF
len: 14; j_gene: TRBJ1-1; v_gene: TRBV3-1; CDR3aa: CASSPQPPPHEAFF
len: 18; j_gene: TRBJ2-7; v_gene: TRBV2; CDR3aa: CASSEVGLKWDGTYEQYF
len: 16; j_gene: TRBJ2-1; v_gene: TRBV3-1; CDR3aa: CASSQWRAGVYNEQFF
len: 15; j_gene: TRBJ1-4; v_gene: TRBV6-2/TRBV6-3; CDR3aa: CASSYGQGVFEKLFF
len: 16; j_gene: TRBJ2-7; v_gene: TRBV29-1; CDR3aa: CSVGAQIGTPTYEQYF
len: 14; j_gene: TRBJ2-1; v_gene: TRBV9; CDR3aa: CASSAFTSLNEQFF
len: 17; j_gene: TRBJ2-6; v_gene: TRBV12-3/TRBV12-4; CDR3aa: CASSSRDRGAGANVLTF
len: 16; j_gene: TRBJ2-1; v_gene: TRBV12-3/TRBV12-4; CDR3aa: CASSSGWGREANEQFF